This TCR beta chain was sequenced for a study of blood T cell repertoires in COVID-19. The junction had 6 bases not matched to a gene; V was cut back by 4 bases and J by 8 bases. CDR1 is SGHRS and CDR2 is YFSETQ in the germline V gene. The CDR3 runs 14 residues. In the original workflow: By means of reference gene primer amplification, nucleated cell counts were estimated. The protocol was immunoSEQ multiplex PCR, while the TCRdb copy is restricted to in-frame clones and leaves out a portion. V and J calls and clone size come straight from that table; D and trimming were deduced from the DNA. The sample holds about 180,000 clones; around 80% are singletons and the top ten take around 11%. Enrollment of patients from Seattle took place during active infection, with longitudinal follow-up.

The receptor comes from a woman older than 75 with COVID-19, enrolled during active disease. The chain carries TRBV5-1 and TRBJ1-2; 12 bases map to TRBD1. Sequencing input: peripheral blood. This CDR3 is CASSPGQGAWGYTF. The DNA for the CDR3 is TGCGCCAGCAGCCCGGGACAGGGGGCCTGGGGCTACACCTTC.